The 30 T cell receptor beta chains below all came from one sample that was sequenced in a study of shared clonotypes between healthy human individuals. Libraries were prepared by immunoSEQ multiplex PCR; TCRdb keeps only in-frame clonotypes and omits some of them. The data hold approximately 1.5 million clones, with approximately 98.5% observed a single time. Sequenced material: naive CD4+ T cells sorted from blood. The subset denotes: CD45RA+ positively selected. These receptors all come from a man aged 25 to 40 in good health.

The chain recombines TRBV18 with TRBJ2-2, with TRBD1 identical over 11 bases. Per the germline V gene, CDR1 is KGHSH and CDR2 is LQKENI. The CDR3 has 17 amino acids. Trimming cost V 0 bases and J 4 bases; bases outside gene matches: 4. DNA of the CDR3: TGTGCCAGCTCACCACCCGGACAGGGGGCTCGCACCGGGGAGCTGTTTTTT. As protein: CASSPPGQGARTGELFF.

This chain uses TRBV10-3 with TRBJ2-7; possibly TRBD2 for D (5 bases). Germline-derived CDR1 and CDR2 are ENHRY and SYGVKD. Trimming cost V 5 bases and J 2 bases, with 7 bases left between them. This CDR3 is 12 amino acids long. The DNA of the CDR3 is TGTGCCATCAGTTCCGGGACCTACGAGCAGTACTTC. It specifies CAISSGTYEQYF.

The chain employs TRBV10-3 and TRBJ2-1; TRBD2 aligns across 9 bases. The germline gives CDR1 ENHRY, CDR2 SYGVKD. This CDR3 region has 17 residues. The V segment lost 7 bases and the J segment 0 bases; nucleotides outside the gene matches: 10. The CDR3 is CAIKERVSGSSYNEQFF. The DNA of the CDR3 is TGTGCCATCAAGGAGAGGGTTAGCGGGAGCTCCTACAATGAGCAGTTCTTC.

This clone appeared once. The chain recombines TRBV5-4 with TRBJ2-7; D is possibly TRBD2 (5 bases). Trimming pared 4 bases from V and 0 bases from J, leaving 14 bases between. The CDR3 is made up of 15 amino acids. Germline assignment: CDR1 SGHNT and CDR2 YYREEE (reference sequence). CDR3 loop: CASSPQGADSYEQYF. The CDR3 DNA follows: TGTGCCAGCAGCCCCCAAGGAGCGGACTCCTACGAGCAGTACTTC.

V usage is TRBV25-1 and J usage is TRBJ2-1; perhaps TRBD2 as D (7 bases). The V end was cut by 7 bases, the J end by 6 bases, with 19 bases between. Per germline, CDR1 MGHDK and CDR2 SYGVNS. CDR3 length equals 15 residues. The CDR3 loop is CASTPTGGKINEQFF. The CDR3 nucleotides are TGTGCCAGCACCCCCACGGGGGGCAAAATCAATGAGCAGTTCTTC.

The chain joins TRBV5-5 to TRBJ1-2, with 7 bases aligning to TRBD1. From germline, CDR1 is SGHKS and CDR2 YYEKEE (reference sequence). The CDR3 sequence is 15 residues long. V dropped 1 base and J dropped 3; count of bases not matched to a gene: 6. In DNA form, the CDR3 reads TGTGCCAGCAGCTTGACTCCCGGGACAGACTATGGCTACACCTTC. Translation gives CASSLTPGTDYGYTF. Full variable domain (rest looked up from reference TRBV5-5 and TRBJ1-2): DAGVTQSPTHLIKTRGQQVTLRCSPISGHKSVSWYQQVLGQGPQFIFQYYEKEERGRGNFPDRFSARQFPNYSSELNVNALLLGDSALYLCASSLTPGTDYGYTFGSGTRLTVV.

The chain carries TRBV6-4 and TRBJ2-5, with a tentative D call TRBD2 (5 bases). V was shortened by 6 bases and J by 11 bases, with 10 bases between the two germline ends. From germline, CDR1 is MRHNA and CDR2 SNTAGT. The CDR3 has 10 amino acids. CDR3 sequence: CASRPGTQYF. As DNA, the CDR3 is TGTGCCAGCAGACCGGGAACACAGTACTTC.

The chain is built from TRBV27 and TRBJ2-5; D is undetermined. Trimming left V 4 bases short and J 3 bases short, with 3 bases between. CDR1 MNHEY and CDR2 SMNVEV come from the germline V gene (reference sequence). The CDR3 is 11 amino acids. The CDR3 spells CASSYKETQYF. The CDR3 DNA reads as TGTGCCAGCAGTTATAAAGAGACCCAGTACTTC.

This clone was found once. The CDR3 nucleotides read TGTGCCAGCAGCTTGCTCGCAGACACAGATACGCAGTATTTT. It yields the protein CASSLLADTDTQYF. The genes are TRBV5-4 and TRBJ2-3; no clear D gene. Trimming took 1 base from V and 2 from J, leaving 8 bases between them. In germline, CDR1 is SGHNT, CDR2 YYREEE (reference sequence). This CDR3 is 14 amino acids long.

This clone was counted ten times or more. V usage is TRBV7-2 and J usage is TRBJ2-7, with 8 positions matching TRBD2. From germline, CDR1 is SGHTA and CDR2 FQGNSA. V lost 5 bases to trimming and J lost 5 bases; unmatched junction nucleotides: 8. The CDR3 runs to 14 residues. This CDR3 is CASSRGLAPHEQYF. The CDR3 DNA is TGTGCCAGCAGCCGAGGACTAGCCCCCCACGAGCAGTACTTC.

This chain links TRBV19 with TRBJ2-7; 9 bases are a match to TRBD1. Germline V lookup: CDR1 LNHDA, CDR2 SQIVND (reference sequence). The V and J ends lost 6 bases and 0 bases, in that order; junction bases with no gene match: 12. The CDR3 consists of 17 residues. The CDR3 coding sequence is TGTGCCAGTAGACCCCCACAGGGGGCCACCCCCTCCTACGAGCAGTACTTC. Translated, it gives CASRPPQGATPSYEQYF.

The CDR3 DNA reads TGTGCCAGCAGCCCAAGAGGTCCGGGAGGGGGTGGTTCCTACGAGCAGTACTTC. Translation: CASSPRGPGGGGSYEQYF. The chain is built from TRBV13 and TRBJ2-7; 8 nucleotides match TRBD2. Trimming at V came to 5 bases and at J to 1 base, leaving 16 bases not matched to a gene. The CDR3 runs to 18 residues. In germline, CDR1 is PRHDT, CDR2 FYEKMQ (reference sequence).

CDR3 coding DNA: TGTGCCAGCGGGTTTTCGGATCCTCTCTACGAGCAGTACTTC. Its protein product is CASGFSDPLYEQYF. The chain has TRBV28 and TRBJ2-7; D not certain. The ends were cut back, 8 bases at V and 3 bases at J, with 17 bases in the middle. Germline V gene lookup returns CDR1 MDHEN and CDR2 SYDVKM. CDR3 length: 14 amino acids.

The rearrangement links TRBV28 to TRBJ1-5, with 9 nucleotides matching TRBD1. The CDR3 loop spans 16 amino acids. Germline values: CDR1 MDHEN, CDR2 SYDVKM. Trimming at V came to 2 bases and at J to 6 bases, leaving 8 bases not matched to a gene. The DNA of the CDR3 is TGTGCCAGCAGTTTAGGGGACAGGGCGTTGCGTCAGCCCCAGCATTTT. It yields the protein CASSLGDRALRQPQHF.

The chain uses TRBV10-3 and TRBJ1-4, with D possibly matching TRBD1 (6 bases). In germline, CDR1 is ENHRY, CDR2 SYGVKD. CDR3 length equals 13 residues. The ends were cut back, 10 bases at V and 5 bases at J, with 14 bases in the middle. This CDR3 reads CATLDSLNEKLFF. The CDR3 region has the DNA TGTGCCACCTTGGACAGCCTCAATGAAAAACTGTTTTTT.

V gene TRBV29-1 combines with J gene TRBJ2-1, with D perhaps matching TRBD2 (5 bases). The length of the CDR3 is 14 residues. Trimming cost V 3 bases and J 2 bases, with 11 bases left between them. The germline gives CDR1 SQVTM, CDR2 ANQGSEA. The CDR3, as DNA: TGCAGCGTTGAGGGAGCCGCTACCTACAATGAGCAGTTCTTC. Translating it yields CSVEGAATYNEQFF.

The chain has TRBV5-4 and TRBJ2-1; 8 nucleotides match TRBD2. Germline CDR1 and CDR2: SGHNT and YYREEE (reference sequence). This CDR3 has 15 amino acids. Losses at the gene ends were 2 bases for V and 7 bases for J; bases not matched to a gene: 8. Here the CDR3 reads CASSFEREMGNEQFF. CDR3 DNA sequence: TGTGCCAGCAGCTTTGAGCGGGAGATGGGAAATGAGCAGTTCTTC. The complete variable domain, with remaining parts taken from reference TRBV5-4 and TRBJ2-1, reads ETGVTQSPTHLIKTRGQQVTLRCSSQSGHNTVSWYQQALGQGPQFIFQYYREEENGRGNFPPRFSGLQFPNYSSELNVNALELDDSALYLCASSFEREMGNEQFFGPGTRLTVL.

This rearrangement joins TRBV6-5 to TRBJ2-1; D tentatively fits TRBD1 or TRBD2 (5 bases each). CDR1 is MNHEY, CDR2 SVGAGI, per germline. This CDR3 is built from 14 residues. The V end was cut by 7 bases, the J end by 10 bases, with 20 bases between. This chain's CDR3 is CASIPRDGFLEQFF. The CDR3 DNA is TGTGCCAGCATTCCCCGGGACGGTTTCTTAGAGCAGTTCTTC.

This chain joins TRBV10-3 and TRBJ2-7; D is tentatively TRBD1 or TRBD2 (5 bases each). Germline assignment: CDR1 ENHRY and CDR2 SYGVKD. CDR3 length equals 16 residues. The V and J ends lost 6 bases and 5 bases respectively, with 23 bases between them. The CDR3 bases are TGTGCCATCAGCCGCTCCGGAGGTGCGGTGACAGACGAGCAGTACTTC. Protein product: CAISRSGGAVTDEQYF.

The rearrangement uses TRBV15 and TRBJ2-1, with 12 bases fitting TRBD2. From germline, CDR1 is LNHNV and CDR2 YYDKDF (reference sequence). J was trimmed by 0 bases and V by 5 bases; bases with no gene match: 14. CDR3 length equals 20 residues. Here the CDR3 reads CATSGPRLAGVGSSYNEQFF. In nucleotides, the CDR3 is TGTGCCACCAGCGGTCCCCGACTAGCGGGAGTTGGTTCCTCCTACAATGAGCAGTTCTTC.

As for this clone: The same CDR3 arises from other DNA sequences in this sample as well. V is TRBV18 and J is TRBJ2-1; 9 bases fit TRBD2. Germline CDR1 is KGHSH and CDR2 is LQKENI. There are 15 residues in the CDR3. Losses at the gene ends were 0 bases for V and 4 bases for J; bases not matched to a gene: 1. The CDR3 DNA follows: TGTGCCAGCTCACCACCGACTAGCGGATACAATGAGCAGTTCTTC. Its protein product is CASSPPTSGYNEQFF.

The chain carries TRBV7-6 and TRBJ2-7; D is possibly TRBD1 or TRBD2 (5 bases each). CDR1 and CDR2 (germline): SGHVS, FNYEAQ. The CDR3 runs to 17 residues. The germline V and J ends were trimmed by 4 bases and 1 base, with 20 bases remaining between them. CDR3 sequence (DNA): TGTGCCAGCAGCTCTGTGGGGCGGCCGGGGCAATCCTACGAGCAGTACTTC. Amino acids: CASSSVGRPGQSYEQYF.

The chain combines TRBV18 with TRBJ2-5, with a weak D call TRBD2 (6 bases). The germline gives CDR1 KGHSH, CDR2 LQKENI. V dropped 6 bases and J dropped 5 bases, with 13 bases sitting between them. This CDR3 has 13 amino acids. The CDR3 sequence is CASSPDYAETQYF. The CDR3, as DNA: TGTGCCAGCTCTCCGGACTATGCGGAGACCCAGTACTTC.

Turning to this clone: The identical CDR3 is also encoded by other nucleotide sequences in the sample. The J gene is TRBJ2-2, the V gene TRBV5-1; the D is unclear. The CDR3 spans 13 residues. The germline V gene encodes CDR1 SGHRS and CDR2 YFSETQ. V shed 1 base and J shed 3 bases, with 4 bases lying between them. The CDR3 DNA is TGCGCCAGCAGCTTGAGGGACACCGGGGAGCTGTTTTTT. It codes for CASSLRDTGELFF.

This clone showed up just once. The chain is built from TRBV14 and TRBJ2-3, with 9 bases aligning to TRBD1. J gave up 2 bases and V 3 bases, and 6 bases lay outside the gene matches. The CDR3 runs 16 residues. Germline assignment: CDR1 SGHDN and CDR2 FVKESK. The CDR3: CASSHKQGAYTDTQYF. The CDR3 DNA sequence: TGTGCCAGCAGCCACAAACAGGGGGCGTACACAGATACGCAGTATTTT.

The DNA of the CDR3 is TGTGCCAGCAGCTTGCCCTGGAAGGGTCGGATGAACACTGAAGCTTTCTTT. Protein sequence: CASSLPWKGRMNTEAFF. The chain employs TRBV5-4 and TRBJ1-1; D not resolved. Germline V lookup: CDR1 SGHNT, CDR2 YYREEE (reference sequence). V dropped 1 base and J dropped 0 bases, with 16 bases sitting between them. The CDR3 spans 17 residues.

V is TRBV7-9 and J is TRBJ1-1, with 8 bases matching TRBD1. After removal of 1 base from V and 4 bases from J, the junction contained 8 bases not matched to a gene. This CDR3 contains 16 residues. The germline V gene encodes CDR1 SEHNR and CDR2 FQNEAQ (reference sequence). In DNA, the CDR3 is TGTGCCAGCAGCTTAGGGCAGGGGGCCGCGGGCACTGAAGCTTTCTTT. Protein sequence: CASSLGQGAAGTEAFF.

Comment on this clone: Within the sample, other DNA sequences also encode this same CDR3. The chain uses TRBV5-1 and TRBJ1-3; maybe TRBD1 (5 bases). From germline, CDR1 is SGHRS and CDR2 YFSETQ. This CDR3 contains 14 residues. V was shortened by 5 bases and J by 1 base, with 10 bases between the two germline ends. The CDR3 spells CASSPGASGNTIYF. DNA for the CDR3: TGCGCCAGCAGTCCTGGGGCGTCTGGAAACACCATATATTTT.

V gene TRBV7-3 combines with J gene TRBJ1-1; TRBD1 might be the D (6 bases). The V end lost 4 bases, the J end lost 7 bases, and 13 bases lay between the germline ends. CDR3 size: 13 residues. The germline CDR1 and CDR2 sequences are SGHTA and FQGTGA. The CDR3 loop is CASSSTPGVEAFF. Here the CDR3 DNA reads TGTGCCAGCAGCTCCACTCCAGGGGTTGAAGCTTTCTTT. The full variable domain, in which reference TRBV7-3 and TRBJ1-1 provide the parts outside the CDR3, is GAGVSQTPSNKVTEKGKYVELRCDPISGHTALYWYRQSLGQGPEFLIYFQGTGAADDSGLPNDRFFAVRPEGSVSTLKIQRTERGDSAVYLCASSSTPGVEAFFGQGTRLTVV.

The chain has TRBV5-1 and TRBJ2-5; 7 nucleotides agree with TRBD2. Germline V gene lookup returns CDR1 SGHRS and CDR2 YFSETQ. Unmatched junction bases numbered 6, after V lost 0 bases and J lost 4 bases. The CDR3 covers 15 residues. CDR3 nucleotide sequence: TGCGCCAGCAGCTTGGCCAGCGGGGTGGGAGAGACCCAGTACTTC. Amino acids: CASSLASGVGETQYF.